The next 10 T cell receptor beta chains were all read from a single sample in a study of cytomegalovirus exposure and HLA in healthy donors. With 60 Vbeta and 13 Jbeta primers, the PCR was carried out. Generated by immunoSEQ multiplex PCR, the TCRdb table keeps only in-frame clones and is missing some. The sample yields 150,000 to 200,000 clones, roughly 79% seen once. Sequencing used PBMCs. These receptors all come from a woman aged 50 to 60 in good health and CMV-seropositive.

The genes are TRBV7-9 and TRBJ1-1; no firm D call. In germline, CDR1 is SEHNR, CDR2 FQNEAQ (reference sequence). The CDR3 length is 12 residues. V lost 5 bases and J lost 2, with 6 bases in between. The CDR3 DNA reads TGTGCCAGCAGCGTTAGAAACACTGAAGCTTTCTTT. Its translation is CASSVRNTEAFF.

A word on this clone: Other DNA sequences in this sample translate to the same CDR3. The chain joins TRBV28 to TRBJ1-2; TRBD1 agrees at 8 bases. Per the germline V gene, CDR1 is MDHEN and CDR2 is SYDVKM. Trimming took 6 bases from V and 4 from J; bases not matched to a gene: 4. The CDR3 is 13 residues long. The DNA for the CDR3 is TGTGCCAGCAGGGGTGACAGGGGCTATGGCTACACCTTC. It translates to CASRGDRGYGYTF.

The chain uses TRBV10-3 and TRBJ2-6, with 15 bases that match TRBD2. Germline V lookup: CDR1 ENHRY, CDR2 SYGVKD. With 6 bases clipped from V and 4 bases from J, the junction kept 10 bases outside the gene matches. The CDR3 totals 19 residues. The CDR3 sequence: CAISRPGLAGGLGANVLTF. CDR3 bases: TGTGCCATCAGCCGTCCGGGACTAGCGGGAGGACTGGGGGCCAACGTCCTGACTTTC.

This clone occurred once. The V gene is TRBV5-1, the J gene TRBJ1-1; D gene ambiguous. The CDR3 length is 15 residues. V lost 0 bases to trimming and J lost 4 bases, with 13 bases between them. Germline CDR1 reads SGHRS; CDR2 reads YFSETQ. The CDR3 sequence: CASSLVPEGGTEAFF. CDR3 DNA sequence: TGCGCCAGCAGCTTGGTCCCAGAGGGAGGCACTGAAGCTTTCTTT.

CDR3 loop: CASSQPLAGGGYEQYF. CDR3 DNA: TGTGCCAGCAGCCAACCCCTAGCGGGAGGCGGATACGAGCAGTACTTC. The chain joins TRBV4-2 to TRBJ2-7; 11 bases map to TRBD2. V lost 2 bases to trimming and J lost 4 bases; unmatched junction nucleotides: 7. This CDR3 has 16 residues. The germline CDR1 and CDR2 sequences are LGHNA and YNFKEQ.

The chain joins TRBV30 to TRBJ2-1; 8 bases map to TRBD2. CDR3 size: 13 residues. The V gene end was trimmed by 4 bases and the J gene end by 8 bases; junction bases not matched to a gene: 7. Germline V gene sequence: CDR1 GTSNPN, CDR2 SVGIG (reference sequence). The CDR3 region has the DNA TGTGCCTGGAAGGAACCGGGGGGGCATGAGCAGTTCTTC. Amino acids: CAWKEPGGHEQFF.

The chain carries TRBV9 and TRBJ2-5, with 10 bases fitting TRBD2. The V gene's germline CDR1 is SGDLS and CDR2 YYNGEE. This CDR3 spans 18 amino acids. Losses at the gene ends were 4 bases for V and 5 bases for J; bases not matched to a gene: 17. The CDR3, as DNA: TGTGCCAGCAGCCCCCCCGCTGGGACTAGCGTAGATGGGGAGACCCAGTACTTC. This gives the protein CASSPPAGTSVDGETQYF.

This chain uses TRBV6-5 with TRBJ2-1; 7 nucleotides match TRBD2. The CDR3 spans 13 residues. CDR1 and CDR2 (germline): MNHEY, SVGAGI. J gave up 7 bases and V 6 bases, and 6 bases lay outside the gene matches. The CDR3 DNA follows: TGTGCCAGCAGCCGGGGGGATCGAAATGAGCAGTTCTTC. Translated: CASSRGDRNEQFF.

V gene TRBV2 combines with J gene TRBJ1-4; 7 bases agree with TRBD1. The CDR3 spans 14 residues. Germline V gene data show CDR1 as SNHLY and CDR2 as FYNNEI. With V trimmed by 6 bases and J by 4 bases, 5 bases remained unmatched. Here the CDR3 reads CASRKGQINEKLFF. The CDR3, as DNA: TGTGCCAGCAGGAAGGGACAGATTAATGAAAAACTGTTTTTT.

The gene calls are TRBV4-1 and TRBJ2-5; 9 bases fit TRBD2. J was trimmed by 1 base and V by 8 bases; bases with no gene match: 8. Germline V lookup: CDR1 MGHRA, CDR2 YSYEKL. The CDR3 contains 15 residues. The CDR3: CASAVTSGSQETQYF. The CDR3, as DNA: TGCGCCAGCGCTGTGACTAGCGGATCCCAAGAGACCCAGTACTTC.